These 23 T cell receptor beta chains originate from one sample sequenced in a study of blood T cell repertoires in COVID-19 (dated by TCRdb to 2018 to 2020). Library method: the immunoSEQ multiplex PCR assay. Drawn from immuneACCESS, this table holds only the in-frame rearrangements with V and J called that TCRdb kept. Clones are partly lost; checked studies trace under half to an unresolved V gene and leave the rest unexplained. For this sample there are some 210,000 clones; around 81% appear just once. The top ten clones comprise approximately 9% of the sample. Specimen: PBMCs or T cells enriched from blood (not recorded which). The source is a woman between 50 and 59 years old with acute COVID-19.

The V gene is TRBV28, the J gene TRBJ1-2; a possible D gene is TRBD1 (6 bases). Germline CDR1 and CDR2: MDHEN and SYDVKM. V shed 7 bases and J shed 4 bases, with 13 bases lying between them. The CDR3 extends over 13 amino acids. The CDR3 protein is CASTRGSTYGYTF. CDR3 bases: TGTGCCAGCACCAGGGGCAGTACCTATGGCTACACCTTC.

The V gene is TRBV18, the J gene TRBJ1-1; a weak D match, TRBD1 (6 bases). The CDR3 contains 17 residues. Germline V gene sequence: CDR1 KGHSH, CDR2 LQKENI. The V end lost 5 bases, the J end lost 0 bases, and 19 bases lay between the germline ends. The CDR3 region has the DNA TGTGCCAGCTCAACGAACACAGGGCTGAACGTGAACACTGAAGCTTTCTTT. As protein: CASSTNTGLNVNTEAFF.

The V gene is TRBV27, the J gene TRBJ2-1; tentative D call: TRBD2 (5 bases). The CDR3 sequence is 15 residues long. From germline, CDR1 is MNHEY and CDR2 SMNVEV (reference sequence). Trimming stripped 3 bases from V and 3 bases from J, with 12 bases between. CDR3 sequence (DNA): TGTGCCAGCAGTTTCTTCGCTAGCAACTACAATGAGCAGTTCTTC. Protein product: CASSFFASNYNEQFF.

The table lists this clone with a count of one. V usage is TRBV18 and J usage is TRBJ2-7, with 9 bases that match TRBD1. This CDR3 contains 13 residues. The germline gives CDR1 KGHSH, CDR2 LQKENI. The V segment lost 4 bases and the J segment 6 bases; nucleotides outside the gene matches: 4. The CDR3 reads CASSQGTGTEQYF. DNA of the CDR3: TGTGCCAGCTCACAAGGGACAGGGACCGAGCAGTACTTC.

The chain couples TRBV6-5 to TRBJ1-1, with a tentative D call TRBD1 (6 bases). The germline V gene has CDR1 MNHEY and CDR2 SVGAGI. The CDR3 has 15 amino acids. The V end was cut by 5 bases, the J end by 1 base, with 14 bases between. DNA for the CDR3: TGTGCCAGCAGTCCACAGGACAGTAGGAACACTGAAGCTTTCTTT. Translation: CASSPQDSRNTEAFF.

J is TRBJ1-1 and V is TRBV3-1 (or the pseudogene TRBV3-2); 7 bases align to TRBD1. V trimming: 3 bases; J trimming: 4 bases; junction bases outside the gene matches: 11. The germline V gene encodes CDR1 LGHDT and CDR2 YNNKEL (reference sequence). There are 16 residues in the CDR3. Here the CDR3 DNA reads TGTGCCAGCAGCCACGCGGCGTTTTCAGGGGGCACTGAAGCTTTCTTT. Protein sequence: CASSHAAFSGGTEAFF.

This clone has more than one count but fewer than ten. The chain recombines TRBV2 with TRBJ1-5; TRBD1 is a possible D gene (5 bases). V lost 4 bases, J lost 2 bases, and 9 bases lay in between. The CDR3 consists of 14 residues. In germline, CDR1 is SNHLY, CDR2 FYNNEI. DNA of the CDR3: TGTGCCAGCAGTGTATTCAGGGGCAATCAGCCCCAGCATTTT. Amino acid sequence: CASSVFRGNQPQHF.

Turning to this clone: Additional DNA sequences in this sample encode the identical CDR3. The chain links TRBV4-3 to TRBJ2-1; 8 bases are a match to TRBD1. The germline V gene encodes CDR1 LGHNA and CDR2 YSLEER. The V segment lost 0 bases and the J segment 8 bases; nucleotides outside the gene matches: 9. The CDR3 runs 16 residues. The CDR3 nucleotides are TGCGCCAGCAGCCAAGACCGGGACAGGCTAGTCGATGAGCAGTTCTTC. This gives the protein CASSQDRDRLVDEQFF.

The V gene is TRBV18, the J gene TRBJ2-5; tentative D call: TRBD2 (6 bases). This CDR3 has 13 residues. Germline CDR1 reads KGHSH; CDR2 reads LQKENI. Trimming removed 4 bases from V and 2 bases from J, with 8 bases in between. The CDR3 sequence is CASSRGVQETQYF. The CDR3 DNA sequence: TGTGCCAGCTCACGCGGGGTACAAGAGACCCAGTACTTC.

The genes are TRBV4-3 and TRBJ1-1; D remains unclear. Looked up from germline, CDR1 is LGHNA and CDR2 is YSLEER. This CDR3 spans 14 amino acids. Trimming pared 3 bases from V and 4 bases from J, leaving 12 bases between. The DNA of the CDR3 is TGCGCCAGCAGCCAGGGCCCCGGAACCACTGAAGCTTTCTTT. This gives the protein CASSQGPGTTEAFF.

The chain has TRBV4-2 and TRBJ2-7; tentatively, D is TRBD2 (5 bases). CDR1 is LGHNA, CDR2 YNFKEQ, per germline. The V gene lost 5 bases and the J gene lost 3 bases, with 17 bases spanning the gap. This CDR3 region has 15 residues. As DNA, the CDR3 is TGTGCCAGCAGCTCCCTGGGTTGGGAGAACTACGAGCAGTACTTC. Its protein is CASSSLGWENYEQYF.

This clone was seen only once. The CDR3 DNA is TGTGCCAGCAGCTTCGAAGGGAGGGGGGCTGAAAAACTGTTTTTT. Its protein product is CASSFEGRGAEKLFF. The V and J genes are TRBV5-6 and TRBJ1-4; the D gene is possibly TRBD1 (6 bases). V was shortened by 2 bases and J by 7 bases, with 15 bases between the two germline ends. CDR1 and CDR2 (germline): SGHDT, YYEEEE. The CDR3 contains 15 residues.

This chain uses TRBV12-3 or TRBV12-4 with TRBJ2-5; no definite D call. V lost 1 base and J 3 bases, leaving 6 bases between the germline ends. The CDR3 spans 13 residues. In nucleotides, the CDR3 is TGTGCCAGCAGTTTAGTCCAGAAAGAGACCCAGTACTTC. This sequence encodes CASSLVQKETQYF.

CDR3 in DNA: TGTGCCACTAGCCCGGGCGGGTCGGCCTACGAGCAGTACTTC. Residues: CATSPGGSAYEQYF. The chain couples TRBV19 to TRBJ2-7, with D possibly matching TRBD2 (5 bases). The germline V and J ends were trimmed by 10 bases and 2 bases, with 18 bases remaining between them. The germline gives CDR1 LNHDA, CDR2 SQIVND (reference sequence). The CDR3 has 14 residues.

This clone was counted only a few times. This chain joins TRBV7-9 and TRBJ1-2; D perhaps matches TRBD1 (5 bases). Trimming removed 2 bases from V and 7 bases from J, with 8 bases in between. Germline CDR1 reads SEHNR; CDR2 reads FQNEAQ (reference sequence). CDR3 size: 12 residues. The DNA for the CDR3 is TGTGCCAGCAGCTTATGGGGCTTTGGCTACACCTTC. Translating gives CASSLWGFGYTF. The full variable domain, completed using reference TRBV7-9 and TRBJ1-2, is DTGVSQNPRHKITKRGQNVTFRCDPISEHNRLYWYRQTLGQGPEFLTYFQNEAQLEKSRLLSDRFSAERPKGSFSTLEIQRTEQGDSAMYLCASSLWGFGYTFGSGTRLTVV.

This chain connects TRBV28 to TRBJ2-4, with D perhaps TRBD2 (7 bases). Germline CDR1 reads MDHEN; CDR2 reads SYDVKM. There are 19 residues in the CDR3. Trimming pared 5 bases from V and 3 bases from J, leaving 26 bases between. The CDR3 coding sequence is TGTGCCAGCAGTCCCGAAACCTTACGAGGGGGGGCGTTCAAAAACATTCAGTACTTC. The encoded protein is CASSPETLRGGAFKNIQYF.

The chain employs TRBV28 and TRBJ1-4; 8 bases line up with TRBD1. V gave up 6 bases and J gave up 10 bases; unmatched junction bases: 10. The germline CDR1 and CDR2 sequences are MDHEN and SYDVKM. CDR3 length: 14 amino acids. As DNA, the CDR3 is TGTGCCAGCAGGGGGACAGGCAGTGTTGTAAAACTGTTTTTT. Translation gives CASRGTGSVVKLFF. Combining the CDR3 with reference TRBV28 and TRBJ1-4 gives the whole variable domain DVKVTQSSRYLVKRTGEKVFLECVQDMDHENMFWYRQDPGLGLRLIYFSYDVKMKEKGDIPEGYSVSREKKERFSLILESASTNQTSMYLCASRGTGSVVKLFFGSGTQLSVL.

This chain uses TRBV28 with TRBJ1-5, with D unresolved. Trimming cost V 9 bases and J 5 bases, with 11 bases left between them. CDR3 length: 12 amino acids. CDR1 MDHEN and CDR2 SYDVKM come from the germline V gene. CDR3 in DNA: TGTGCCAGAAGCGTCGGTTATCAGCCCCAGCATTTT. It codes for CARSVGYQPQHF.

This rearrangement joins TRBV28 to TRBJ1-5, with D tentatively TRBD1 (5 bases). Trimming shortened V by 5 bases and J by 6 bases, and 8 bases separated the two germline ends. The germline CDR1 and CDR2 sequences are MDHEN and SYDVKM. CDR3 length equals 12 residues. The CDR3 DNA reads TGTGCCAGCAGTCAGGGTTTTCAGCCCCAGCATTTT. It is translated as CASSQGFQPQHF.

Of note for this clone: Other nucleotide sequences in the sample specify the same CDR3. The V call is TRBV2, the J call TRBJ2-5; weak D call: TRBD1 (6 bases). The length of the CDR3 is 14 residues. Germline V lookup: CDR1 SNHLY, CDR2 FYNNEI. Trimming left V 2 bases short and J 4 bases short, with 11 bases between. Written as DNA, the CDR3 is TGTGCCAGCAGTGAAAACAGGGCAGGAGAGACCCAGTACTTC. Translating gives CASSENRAGETQYF.

The V gene is TRBV3-1 (or the pseudogene TRBV3-2), the J gene TRBJ2-7, with 8 positions matching TRBD1. The V segment lost 2 bases and the J segment 3 bases; nucleotides outside the gene matches: 9. This CDR3 has 16 residues. Germline V gene lookup returns CDR1 LGHDT and CDR2 YNNKEL (reference sequence). The CDR3: CASSQPRQGYSYEQYF. In nucleotides, the CDR3 is TGTGCCAGCAGCCAACCAAGACAGGGGTATAGCTACGAGCAGTACTTC.

The chain joins TRBV21-1 to TRBJ1-5; TRBD1 is the table's D call and was not checked against the DNA. TRBV21-1 is given as a pseudogene. The CDR3 sequence is 20 residues long. CDR3 loop: CASSKGPTDPTDYSNQPQHF. CDR3 bases: TGTGCCAGCAGCAAAGGGCCTACTGACCCGACAGATTATAGCAATCAGCCCCAGCATTTT.

The gene calls are TRBV11-2 and TRBJ2-5; the D gene is possibly TRBD2 (6 bases). V was trimmed by 5 bases and J by 9 bases, leaving 16 bases between them. The CDR3 is made up of 13 amino acids. The V gene's germline CDR1 is SGHAT and CDR2 FQNNGV. The CDR3 DNA sequence: TGTGCCAGCAGCACTGGACTAAATGGCTCCCAGTACTTC. Protein: CASSTGLNGSQYF.